Below are 10 T cell receptor beta chains sequenced from a single sample in a study of blood T cell repertoires in COVID-19. Using immunoSEQ multiplex PCR, the repertoire was profiled, and TCRdb retains in-frame clones only, with some absent. The table shows around 100,000 clones, with roughly 84% occurring only once. Sequencing was carried out using peripheral blood. These receptors all come from a man aged 35 to 55 with acute or convalescent COVID-19.

This rearrangement joins TRBV27 to TRBJ1-3; D perhaps matches TRBD1 (5 bases). The CDR3 extends over 14 amino acids. Germline CDR1 reads MNHEY; CDR2 reads SMNVEV (reference sequence). The V gene lost 0 bases and the J gene lost 4 bases, with 7 bases spanning the gap. The CDR3 region is CASSLSWGGNTIYF. CDR3 nucleotide sequence: TGTGCCAGCAGTTTATCTTGGGGCGGAAACACCATATATTTT.

The CDR3 DNA follows: TGTGCCTGGAGTGTGGGACTCCGGAGTTGGGCCAAAAACATTCAGTACTTC. Translated: CAWSVGLRSWAKNIQYF. V is TRBV30 and J is TRBJ2-4, with D possibly TRBD2 on 6 matching bases. The germline V and J ends were trimmed by 0 bases and 1 base, with 16 bases remaining between them. CDR3 length: 17 amino acids. Germline V gives CDR1 GTSNPN, CDR2 SVGIG (reference sequence). The whole variable domain, remainder taken from reference TRBV30 and TRBJ2-4, is SQTIHQWPATLVQPVGSPLSLECTVEGTSNPNLYWYRQAAGRGLQLLFYSVGIGQISSEVPQNLSASRPQDRQFILSSKKLLLSDSGFYLCAWSVGLRSWAKNIQYFGAGTRLSVL.

The chain employs TRBV2 and TRBJ2-7; 9 bases map to TRBD1. Germline V lookup: CDR1 SNHLY, CDR2 FYNNEI. The CDR3 sequence is 13 residues long. V shed 11 bases, J shed 2 bases, and the junction held 7 bases outside the gene matches. For the CDR3, the DNA is TGTGCCGCCAAGGGACAGGGAGCCTACGAGCAGTACTTC. Protein sequence: CAAKGQGAYEQYF.

The V and J genes are TRBV29-1 and TRBJ1-2; a possible D gene is TRBD1 (5 bases). V lost 6 bases to trimming and J lost 6 bases, with 8 bases between them. CDR1 SQVTM and CDR2 ANQGSEA come from the germline V gene. The CDR3 length is 10 residues. The CDR3 spells CSVPTDGYTF. Written as DNA, the CDR3 is TGCAGCGTCCCGACAGATGGCTACACCTTC.

This clone turned up a few times. This chain uses TRBV2 with TRBJ1-5, with TRBD1 identical over 11 bases. Trimming at V came to 3 bases and at J to 7 bases, leaving 2 bases not matched to a gene. Germline V gives CDR1 SNHLY, CDR2 FYNNEI. The CDR3 runs 14 residues. CDR3 protein: CASSEGQGEQPQHF. The CDR3 DNA reads TGTGCCAGCAGTGAGGGACAGGGGGAACAGCCCCAGCATTTT.

This chain connects TRBV21-1 to TRBJ1-6. TRBV21-1 is tagged as a pseudogene. The CDR3 length is 17 residues. Here the CDR3 DNA reads TGTGCCAGCAGCGAACGACCGGACTCAGCCTATAATTCACCCCTCCACTTT. The encoded protein is CASSERPDSAYNSPLHF.

This chain connects TRBV9 to TRBJ2-5, with 11 positions matching TRBD1. The CDR3 extends over 16 amino acids. V was pared by 3 bases and J by 4 bases, with 8 bases of the junction left unmatched. Germline CDR1 reads SGDLS; CDR2 reads YYNGEE. As DNA, the CDR3 is TGTGCCAGCAGCGAAGCCTCCGGACAGGGGGCAGAGACCCAGTACTTC. This sequence encodes CASSEASGQGAETQYF.

The chain recombines TRBV19 with TRBJ1-1; possibly TRBD1 for D (5 bases). Germline V gene data show CDR1 as LNHDA and CDR2 as SQIVND (reference sequence). This CDR3 has 14 amino acids. V dropped 1 base and J dropped 5 bases, with 11 bases sitting between them. The CDR3 region has the DNA TGTGCCAGTAGTATAGGTTGGGGGGGGACTGAAGCTTTCTTT. Its protein is CASSIGWGGTEAFF.

This clone was observed a single time. This chain uses TRBV5-1 with TRBJ2-7, with 7 bases that match TRBD1. V trimming: 2 bases; J trimming: 3 bases; junction bases outside the gene matches: 8. This CDR3 region has 15 residues. The V gene's germline CDR1 is SGHRS and CDR2 YFSETQ. The chain's CDR3 is CASSFGAGGVYEQYF. The CDR3 DNA follows: TGCGCCAGCAGCTTTGGGGCAGGGGGTGTCTACGAGCAGTACTTC.

This rearrangement joins TRBV19 to TRBJ2-2, with TRBD1 matching 8 bases. The V gene end was trimmed by 2 bases and the J gene end by 0 bases; junction bases not matched to a gene: 2. Germline CDR1 reads LNHDA; CDR2 reads SQIVND (reference sequence). The CDR3 runs 16 residues. CDR3 loop: CASSIPGQANTGELFF. CDR3 coding DNA: TGTGCCAGTAGTATACCGGGACAGGCGAACACCGGGGAGCTGTTTTTT.